This T cell receptor beta chain was captured in a study of CD8 T cells in Susac syndrome. Study-level findings and limits: In Susac syndrome, CD4+ T cell repertoires lacked any clonal expansion. It was acknowledged in the study that the number of individuals who were included in its TCR sequencing and HLA analysis was relatively small.

This CDR3 contains 14 residues. V gave up 3 bases and J gave up 3 bases, with 12 bases separating them. Per the germline V gene, CDR1 is SGHNT and CDR2 is YYREEE (reference sequence). An input of about 0.5 to 1 ug of RNA was subjected to reverse transcription using random hexamers. TCR beta CDR3 was amplified by immunoSEQ multiplex PCR. This amplification extended across 54 Vbeta and 13 Jbeta segments. TCRdb re-called the immunoSEQ multiplex PCR reads with MiXCR, one entry per CDR3 protein. The sample has approximately 160,000 distinct CDR3 sequences; approximately 95% are singletons. On this clonotype itself: Its antigen remains unidentified.

The CD8+ and CD4+ T cells were negatively isolated, with the TEMRA cells enriched by FACS. J is TRBJ2-5 and V is TRBV5-4; D possibly uses TRBD1 or TRBD2 (5 bases each). Sequencing input: CD4+ T cells from PBMCs. The TCR originated in a human donor with Susac syndrome. The CDR3 is CASSSGPPKETQYF. The CDR3 DNA sequence: TGTGCCAGCAGCTCGGGACCCCCGAAAGAGACCCAGTACTTC.